This T cell receptor beta chain comes out of a study of T cell repertoires in aging, cancer and after chemotherapy. About the research overall: Paired samples before and after chemotherapy came from chronic lymphocytic leukemia patients on fludarabine- or bendamustine-based regimens. About 8.8 million TCR reads were in the whole dataset.

CDR1 and CDR2 from the germline V gene are MNHEY and SVGEGT. This CDR3 contains 11 residues. J was trimmed by 6 bases and V by 6 bases; bases with no gene match: 1. Amplification of TCR beta used genomic DNA extracted from peripheral blood. This clonotype rates as medium-sized. TRB rearrangements spanning V, D and J were amplified using mixed TRB-A/B primers. MiXCR, applied by TCRdb to the multiplex PCR reads, yields one record per CDR3 protein. The data contain approximately 9,000 distinct CDR3 sequences, more than 20% of them singletons. The V and J genes are TRBV6-2 or TRBV6-3 and TRBJ2-7; 8 nucleotides align to TRBD2. The sample comprised blood. This TCR came from a human donor with a blood cancer. The CDR3 DNA sequence: TGTGCCAGCAGCCGGGAGGGCGAGCAGTACTTC. Translation gives CASSREGEQYF.